The 23 T cell receptor beta chains below come from one sample, sequenced in a study of T cells in Graves' hyperthyroidism and ophthalmopathy. The TCR beta CDR3 regions underwent amplification using RNA transcripts as the source. An initial round of RT-PCR targeting the TCR CDR3 relied on the HTBI primer set. TCRdb ran MiXCR on the multiplex PCR reads and lists one entry per CDR3 protein. The table has a few hundred thousand distinct CDR3 sequences, over 15% seen once; the top ten hold around 17%. The material sequenced was blood. The receptor set was obtained from a woman aged 18 to 35 with Graves' ophthalmopathy.

This clonotype was seen repeatedly, ten times or more. The CDR3 loop reads CAWSRQNTEAFF. As DNA, the CDR3 is TGTGCCTGGAGCCGTCAGAACACTGAAGCTTTCTTT. The rearrangement uses TRBV30 and TRBJ1-1, with unresolved D. With 3 bases removed from V and 1 base from J, the gap between germline ends came to 6 bases. Germline CDR1 and CDR2: GTSNPN and SVGIG (reference sequence). The length of the CDR3 is 12 residues.

This rearrangement joins TRBV7-9 to TRBJ2-7, with D unresolved. Germline V gives CDR1 SEHNR, CDR2 FQNEAQ (reference sequence). This CDR3 comprises 13 residues. V dropped 5 bases and J dropped 4 bases, with 12 bases sitting between them. CDR3 bases: TGTGCCAGCAGCCCCGCGACAACTTACGAGCAGTACTTC. As protein: CASSPATTYEQYF.

This clonotype was picked up many times. The chain joins TRBV20-1 to TRBJ2-5; the D gene is possibly TRBD2 (6 bases). There are 15 residues in the CDR3. Germline CDR1 is DFQATT and CDR2 is SNEGSKA (reference sequence). The V and J ends lost 3 bases and 4 bases respectively, with 18 bases between them. This CDR3 reads CSARVVASDLETQYF. CDR3 DNA sequence: TGCAGTGCTAGGGTTGTGGCTAGCGACTTAGAGACCCAGTACTTC.

At least ten counts were recorded for this clonotype. The V call is TRBV28, the J call TRBJ1-5; 7 bases map to TRBD1. From germline, CDR1 is MDHEN and CDR2 SYDVKM. This CDR3 is 13 amino acids long. V lost 5 bases, J lost 6 bases, and 4 bases stayed unmatched. CDR3 in amino acids: CASSDQGVQPQHF. In DNA, the CDR3 is TGTGCCAGCAGTGACCAGGGGGTTCAGCCCCAGCATTTT.

This clonotype was seen a few times. This rearrangement joins TRBV9 to TRBJ1-5, with D unresolved. There are 14 residues in the CDR3. Germline assignment: CDR1 SGDLS and CDR2 YYNGEE. Trimming took off 3 bases at V and 0 bases at J, with 7 bases between the two ends. CDR3 region: CASSGPHSNQPQHF. CDR3 sequence (DNA): TGTGCCAGCAGCGGACCCCATAGCAATCAGCCCCAGCATTTT.

The CDR3 DNA reads TGCGCCAGCATCCCCCCGGGACGGGCTTCGGACGAGCAGTACTTC. Translated, it gives CASIPPGRASDEQYF. This rearrangement joins TRBV4-3 to TRBJ2-7; the D call may be TRBD1 or TRBD2 (5 bases each). Trimming cost V 7 bases and J 5 bases, with 21 bases left between them. The CDR3 is 15 amino acids. Germline V gene data show CDR1 as LGHNA and CDR2 as YSLEER.

This clonotype was observed a few times. This chain links TRBV7-8 with TRBJ1-1; TRBD1 aligns across 8 bases. Germline CDR1 SGHVS, CDR2 FQNEAQ. Trimming cost V 6 bases and J 4 bases; bases outside gene matches: 7. The CDR3 runs 14 residues. CDR3 amino acids: CASRTTGAFTEAFF. The CDR3, as DNA: TGTGCCAGCAGGACGACAGGGGCCTTCACTGAAGCTTTCTTT.

V gene TRBV5-1 combines with J gene TRBJ2-7; 7 nucleotides match TRBD1. Germline lookup yields CDR1 SGHRS and CDR2 YFSETQ. The CDR3 loop spans 15 amino acids. V lost 0 bases to trimming and J lost 4 bases; unmatched junction nucleotides: 7. In DNA, the CDR3 is TGCGCCAGCAGCTTGGAAGTAGTCAGGGGGTACGAGCAGTACTTC. Encoded protein: CASSLEVVRGYEQYF.

This clonotype was counted at least ten times. CDR3 residues: CASSLQLGQHTEAFF. In DNA form, the CDR3 reads TGTGCCAGCAGTTTACAGTTAGGACAACACACTGAAGCTTTCTTT. This chain links TRBV27 with TRBJ1-1; a possible D gene is TRBD1 (5 bases). CDR3 length: 15 amino acids. Trimming pared 2 bases from V and 3 bases from J, leaving 13 bases between. Germline values: CDR1 MNHEY, CDR2 SMNVEV (reference sequence).

The V and J genes are TRBV19 and TRBJ1-1, with 8 bases matching TRBD1. The V gene end was trimmed by 5 bases and the J gene end by 1 base; junction bases not matched to a gene: 6. Germline-derived CDR1 and CDR2 are LNHDA and SQIVND (reference sequence). This CDR3 is built from 15 residues. For the CDR3, the DNA is TGTGCCAGTAGTGGACCAGGGGGCTGGAACACTGAAGCTTTCTTT. Amino acid sequence: CASSGPGGWNTEAFF.

This clonotype was picked up a small number of times. The chain uses TRBV28 and TRBJ1-6; 8 bases are shared with TRBD1. Germline CDR1 and CDR2: MDHEN and SYDVKM. The CDR3 spans 14 residues. The trim removed 5 bases at V and 7 bases at J, leaving 4 bases unmatched. The CDR3 spells CASSGQGTNSPLHF. The CDR3 DNA sequence: TGTGCCAGCAGTGGACAGGGAACGAATTCACCCCTCCACTTT.

This clonotype appeared a few times. The chain combines TRBV20-1 with TRBJ2-7; D remains unclear. V lost 0 bases to trimming and J lost 2 bases, with 8 bases between them. CDR1 is DFQATT and CDR2 is SNEGSKA in the germline V gene (reference sequence). The length of the CDR3 is 13 residues. Here the CDR3 DNA reads TGCAGTGCTAGAGATTTCGGAACCTACGAGCAGTACTTC. It translates to CSARDFGTYEQYF.

The V and J genes are TRBV4-2 and TRBJ2-1; 15 nucleotides align to TRBD2. Germline-derived CDR1 and CDR2 are LGHNA and YNFKEQ. V trimming: 2 bases; J trimming: 0 bases; junction bases outside the gene matches: 17. This CDR3 is built from 23 residues. CDR3 sequence reads: CASSQIRGGTGTSGGFSYNEQFF. The CDR3 DNA is TGTGCCAGCAGCCAAATTCGGGGTGGTACCGGGACTAGCGGGGGGTTCTCCTACAATGAGCAGTTCTTC.

This clonotype has at least ten counts. The V and J genes are TRBV7-2 and TRBJ2-5; D perhaps matches TRBD2 (6 bases). CDR1 SGHTA and CDR2 FQGNSA come from the germline V gene. CDR3 size: 15 residues. Trimming removed 2 bases at V and 3 bases at J, with 13 bases between. CDR3 loop: CASSLSGRREETQYF. CDR3 sequence (DNA): TGTGCCAGCAGCTTAAGTGGGCGGAGGGAAGAGACCCAGTACTTC.

This clonotype was detected ten times or more. The chain joins TRBV5-6 to TRBJ2-7; D not resolved. This CDR3 spans 14 amino acids. CDR1 is SGHDT and CDR2 is YYEEEE in the germline V gene. Deletions cut 0 bases from V and 1 base from J, with 8 bases between. CDR3 coding DNA: TGTGCCAGCAGCTTGGGACGCAGGTCCTACGAGCAGTACTTC. Its translation: CASSLGRRSYEQYF.

This clonotype showed up many times. This chain connects TRBV30 to TRBJ1-2; the D is unclear. Trimming took off 2 bases at V and 2 bases at J, with 15 bases between the two ends. Germline assignment: CDR1 GTSNPN and CDR2 SVGIG (reference sequence). This CDR3 has 15 amino acids. CDR3 sequence: CAWSPDYPGNYGYTF. CDR3 in DNA: TGTGCCTGGAGTCCGGACTACCCGGGGAACTATGGCTACACCTTC.

This clonotype was counted only a few times. The chain uses TRBV6-2 or TRBV6-3 and TRBJ2-3, with TRBD2 identical over 12 bases. CDR1 MNHEY and CDR2 SVGEGT come from the germline V gene. The CDR3 length is 16 residues. J lost 2 bases, V lost 4 bases, and 4 bases had no gene match. DNA of the CDR3: TGTGCCAGCAGTTTGACTAGCGGGAGCCACACAGATACGCAGTATTTT. It encodes CASSLTSGSHTDTQYF.

The table lists this clonotype with a few counts. This chain links TRBV27 with TRBJ1-4; tentatively, D is TRBD1 (6 bases). Germline V gives CDR1 MNHEY, CDR2 SMNVEV (reference sequence). This CDR3 contains 15 residues. V lost 2 bases, J lost 9 bases, and 16 bases lay in between. For the CDR3, the DNA is TGTGCCAGCAGTTTAACAGGGACCATAGGTCAAAAACTGTTTTTT. Translating gives CASSLTGTIGQKLFF.

The V and J genes are TRBV19 and TRBJ1-2; TRBD1 aligns across 7 bases. V was clipped by 4 bases and J by 4 bases; unmatched bases: 12. Germline lookup yields CDR1 LNHDA and CDR2 SQIVND (reference sequence). There are 16 residues in the CDR3. The CDR3 bases are TGTGCCAGTAGTACCACTAAGACAGGGACCGCCTATGGCTACACCTTC. It encodes CASSTTKTGTAYGYTF.

This clonotype was observed many times. The chain uses TRBV7-2 and TRBJ2-7; weak D call: TRBD1 (6 bases). This CDR3 comprises 15 residues. Germline V lookup: CDR1 SGHTA, CDR2 FQGNSA. The ends were cut back, 1 base at V and 0 bases at J, with 10 bases in the middle. Here the CDR3 reads CASSLVVGASYEQYF. The CDR3, as DNA: TGTGCCAGCAGCTTAGTTGTGGGGGCCTCCTACGAGCAGTACTTC.

The chain employs TRBV4-3 and TRBJ1-5; D ambiguous. The CDR3 is 14 amino acids. Germline-derived CDR1 and CDR2 are LGHNA and YSLEER. V was cut by 1 base and J by 5 bases, with 9 bases left in between. The CDR3 sequence is CASSQGSTDQPQHF. The CDR3 coding sequence is TGCGCCAGCAGCCAAGGTTCTACCGATCAGCCCCAGCATTTT.

V is TRBV6-1 and J is TRBJ2-2; the D gene is possibly TRBD2 (6 bases). This CDR3 spans 15 amino acids. CDR1 and CDR2 from the germline V gene are MNHNS and SASEGT. V dropped 7 bases and J dropped 4 bases, with 16 bases sitting between them. CDR3 sequence (DNA): TGTGCCAGCACTACTACCCGGGACTCCACCGGGGAGCTGTTTTTT. Translated, it gives CASTTTRDSTGELFF.

The chain carries TRBV4-3 and TRBJ1-5, with D unclear. Germline assignment: CDR1 LGHNA and CDR2 YSLEER. The CDR3 extends over 14 amino acids. V lost 0 bases, J lost 10 bases, and 13 bases lay in between. The CDR3 loop is CASSQDYAGDPQHF. CDR3 sequence (DNA): TGCGCCAGCAGCCAAGATTATGCCGGGGATCCCCAGCATTTT.